The 16 T cell receptor beta chains in this list originate from one sample, sequenced in a study of blood T cells in healthy people across ages. Using a J-beta primer mix together with a sample-barcoded 5' primer, a second PCR was run for roughly 7 to 11 cycles. MiXCR, applied by TCRdb to the 5' RACE reads, yields one record per CDR3 protein. Here the sample spans fewer than 650,000 distinct CDR3 sequences, about 27% being singletons. The data were also submitted as part of a second study, on T cells of mothers and their children.

The sequenced sample consisted of blood. Receptors originate from a boy aged 2 to 10 in good health.

J is TRBJ2-5 and V is TRBV6-2 or TRBV6-3; TRBD2 might be the D (7 bases). The CDR3 extends over 13 amino acids. The germline V and J ends were trimmed by 8 bases and 11 bases, with 21 bases remaining between them. Germline V gene data show CDR1 as MNHEY and CDR2 as SVGEGT. DNA for the CDR3: TGTGCCAGCGGCGGAGGGGGAGGGTACGGGCAGTACTTC. It is translated as CASGGGGGYGQYF.

The J gene is TRBJ2-2, the V gene TRBV12-3 or TRBV12-4; the match to TRBD2 covers 8 bases. This CDR3 contains 18 residues. V lost 4 bases, J lost 3 bases, and 13 bases stayed unmatched. CDR3 DNA sequence: TGTGCCAGCAGTTCGGGGGGGGTAGCGGGCTCTCACACCGGGGAGCTGTTTTTT. This translates into CASSSGGVAGSHTGELFF.

V gene TRBV9 combines with J gene TRBJ2-1; 13 bases agree with TRBD2. The J segment lost 3 bases and the V segment lost 0 bases, leaving 0 bases of the junction unmatched. Germline V gene lookup returns CDR1 SGDLS and CDR2 YYNGEE. The CDR3 is 16 residues long. In DNA, the CDR3 is TGTGCCAGCAGCGTAGGGACTAGCGGGGGCTACAATGAGCAGTTCTTC. It is translated as CASSVGTSGGYNEQFF.

This clonotype has a handful of counts. The CDR3 is CASSIPSGTNYGYTF. The DNA for the CDR3 is TGTGCCAGTAGTATTCCCTCAGGGACCAACTATGGCTACACCTTC. V gene TRBV19 combines with J gene TRBJ1-2; a possible D gene is TRBD1 (5 bases). The CDR3 sequence is 15 residues long. Germline loops: CDR1 LNHDA, CDR2 SQIVND (reference sequence). V dropped 3 bases and J dropped 2 bases, with 13 bases sitting between them.

The rearrangement joins TRBV7-2 to TRBJ2-2, with 8 bases fitting TRBD1. The germline gives CDR1 SGHTA, CDR2 FQGNSA. The length of the CDR3 is 14 residues. V was pared by 6 bases and J by 6 bases, with 6 bases of the junction left unmatched. CDR3 residues: CASRTGVLAGELFF. The CDR3 DNA follows: TGTGCCAGCAGGACAGGGGTTTTGGCCGGGGAGCTGTTTTTT.

The rearrangement joins TRBV7-9 to TRBJ2-3, with D perhaps TRBD2 (5 bases). Trimming removed 0 bases at V and 4 bases at J, with 8 bases between. Germline CDR1 reads SEHNR; CDR2 reads FQNEAQ (reference sequence). The CDR3 is 14 amino acids. The CDR3 DNA reads TGTGCCAGCAGCTTAGCTGGGAGCCCAGATACGCAGTATTTT. Its protein product is CASSLAGSPDTQYF.

This clonotype was seen once. The gene calls are TRBV5-1 and TRBJ1-1, with a tentative D call TRBD1 (6 bases). Between the trimmed V and J ends, which lost 4 bases and 6 bases, there was a span of 19 bases. In germline, CDR1 is SGHRS, CDR2 YFSETQ. The CDR3 has 15 amino acids. In DNA form, the CDR3 reads TGCGCCAGCAGCGCCACGGGGGGCGCGGGGGCTGAAGCTTTCTTT. Translated: CASSATGGAGAEAFF.

This clonotype has a count of ten or more. The gene calls are TRBV12-3 or TRBV12-4 and TRBJ1-1; D gene unclear. This CDR3 comprises 13 residues. With 3 bases removed from V and 1 base from J, the gap between germline ends came to 6 bases. CDR3: CASSFTENTEAFF. CDR3 nucleotide sequence: TGTGCCAGCAGTTTCACAGAGAACACTGAAGCTTTCTTT.

The J gene is TRBJ2-1, the V gene TRBV12-3 or TRBV12-4, with D possibly TRBD2 on 6 matching bases. The germline V and J ends were trimmed by 7 bases and 3 bases, with 13 bases remaining between them. This CDR3 comprises 14 residues. The CDR3 nucleotides are TGTGCCAGCACCATGAACGGGGGCTACAATGAGCAGTTCTTC. It yields the protein CASTMNGGYNEQFF.

As for this clonotype: The CDR3 does not end in the conserved phenylalanine or tryptophan, so this is likely a read error. Because the CDR3's place on the DNA is in doubt, the DNA is left out and the CDR3 is given as listed by TCRdb. The V and J genes are TRBV12-3 or TRBV12-4 and TRBJ2-3; the tabulated D call, TRBD2, remains unverified against the DNA. The CDR3 length equals 17 residues, ends included. This chain's CDR3 is CASSLYRPSGRTDTEYS.

This clonotype turned up a few times. The CDR3 DNA is TGTGCCAGCAGTTACGTGGGATCGGGTAACTATGGCTACACCTTC. Protein product: CASSYVGSGNYGYTF. The chain combines TRBV6-5 with TRBJ1-2; D gene ambiguous. The CDR3 length is 15 residues. Germline assignment: CDR1 MNHEY and CDR2 SVGAGI. Trimming took 2 bases from V and 1 from J, leaving 11 bases between them.

This chain connects TRBV5-1 to TRBJ2-3; 11 positions match TRBD1. The germline V gene has CDR1 SGHRS and CDR2 YFSETQ. This CDR3 region has 17 residues. Unmatched junction bases numbered 11, after V lost 4 bases and J lost 4 bases. CDR3 nucleotide sequence: TGCGCCAGCAGCCTCGGGACAGGGGGGTATTCCGCAGATACGCAGTATTTT. Encoded protein: CASSLGTGGYSADTQYF.

This clonotype turned up a few times. The rearrangement uses TRBV6-5 and TRBJ1-1; TRBD1 is a possible D gene (5 bases). Per the germline V gene, CDR1 is MNHEY and CDR2 is SVGAGI. There are 13 residues in the CDR3. V shed 8 bases and J shed 1 base, with 11 bases lying between them. The CDR3 region is CASARGENTEAFF. The CDR3 coding sequence is TGTGCCAGCGCCCGGGGCGAGAACACTGAAGCTTTCTTT.

The rearrangement uses TRBV3-1 and TRBJ2-3; the match to TRBD2 covers 11 bases. The CDR3 is 14 residues long. Germline CDR1 is LGHDT and CDR2 is YNNKEL (reference sequence). Trimming took 3 bases from V and 6 from J; bases not matched to a gene: 2. CDR3 in amino acids: CASSHRTSGDTQYF. As DNA, the CDR3 is TGTGCCAGCAGCCACAGGACTAGCGGGGATACGCAGTATTTT.

A few counts support this clonotype. V usage is TRBV29-1 and J usage is TRBJ1-1; D gene unclear. The CDR3 is 15 amino acids. Germline assignment: CDR1 SQVTM and CDR2 ANQGSEA. V was shortened by 7 bases and J by 0 bases, with 18 bases between the two germline ends. The CDR3, as DNA: TGCAGCGGCGGTCCCTCTCCTGTTATGAACACTGAAGCTTTCTTT. Translated, it gives CSGGPSPVMNTEAFF.

This sequence joins TRBV5-1 and TRBJ2-5, with D maybe TRBD2 (5 bases). The germline gives CDR1 SGHRS, CDR2 YFSETQ. The CDR3 covers 15 residues. V was shortened by 5 bases and J by 5 bases, with 19 bases between the two germline ends. This CDR3 is CASSSDGNTGETQYF. CDR3 DNA: TGCGCCAGCAGTTCCGACGGAAATACGGGGGAGACCCAGTACTTC.